Below are 5 T cell receptor beta chains sequenced from a single sample in a study of OX40 agonist ivuxolimab in advanced cancers. Clones were read by immunoSEQ multiplex PCR, and TCRdb kept only the in-frame ones, dropping some. Of about 52,000 clones in the sample, 88% were seen once. Sequenced here: CD4+ or CD8+ T cells sorted from blood, sampled in a trial of the OX40 agonist ivuxolimab. These receptor sequences come from an adult with an advanced solid tumor such as melanoma, head and neck, liver or kidney cancer.

The V call is TRBV6-6, the J call TRBJ2-7; TRBD2 matches 8 bases. Trimming took 2 bases from V and 3 from J; bases not matched to a gene: 3. The CDR3 loop spans 14 amino acids. Per the germline V gene, CDR1 is MNHNY and CDR2 is SVGAGI (reference sequence). The CDR3 region is CASSYASGYYEQYF. The CDR3 DNA is TGTGCCAGCAGTTACGCTAGCGGGTACTACGAGCAGTACTTC.

The chain uses TRBV7-2 and TRBJ2-3; 9 nucleotides agree with TRBD1. The trim removed 5 bases at V and 4 bases at J, leaving 4 bases unmatched. CDR1 is SGHTA, CDR2 FQGNSA, per germline. CDR3 size: 14 residues. The CDR3 loop is CASSTWTGADTQYF. Here the CDR3 DNA reads TGTGCCAGCAGCACCTGGACAGGGGCAGATACGCAGTATTTT.

The chain employs TRBV13 and TRBJ1-2, with TRBD1 matching 9 bases. This CDR3 has 16 residues. V trimming: 5 bases; J trimming: 5 bases; junction bases outside the gene matches: 12. Germline CDR1 reads PRHDT; CDR2 reads FYEKMQ (reference sequence). The DNA of the CDR3 is TGTGCCAGCAGCACTCTACTTGACAGGGGGGAATATGGCTACACCTTC. Its translation: CASSTLLDRGEYGYTF.

This clone is classed as medium-sized. The chain recombines TRBV5-1 with TRBJ2-7; D gene unclear. The CDR3 covers 14 residues. The V end lost 2 bases, the J end lost 3 bases, and 12 bases lay between the germline ends. The germline CDR1 and CDR2 sequences are SGHRS and YFSETQ. The CDR3 here is CASSFRSHVYEQYF. CDR3 coding DNA: TGCGCCAGCAGCTTTCGTTCGCACGTCTACGAGCAGTACTTC.

This clone has just one count. This chain joins TRBV5-1 and TRBJ1-1; D is unresolved. CDR1 SGHRS and CDR2 YFSETQ come from the germline V gene. V dropped 0 bases and J dropped 4 bases, with 10 bases sitting between them. The CDR3 runs to 14 residues. CDR3 coding DNA: TGCGCCAGCAGCTTGGAGTCAGTCGGCACTGAAGCTTTCTTT. Translation: CASSLESVGTEAFF.